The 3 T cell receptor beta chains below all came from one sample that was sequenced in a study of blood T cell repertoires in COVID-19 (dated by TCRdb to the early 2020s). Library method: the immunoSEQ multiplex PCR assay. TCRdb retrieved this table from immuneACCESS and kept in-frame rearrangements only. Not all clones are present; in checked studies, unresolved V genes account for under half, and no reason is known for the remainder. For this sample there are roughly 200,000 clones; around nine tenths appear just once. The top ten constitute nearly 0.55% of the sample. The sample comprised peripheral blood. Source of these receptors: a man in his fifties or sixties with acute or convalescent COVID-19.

The CDR3 DNA follows: TGTGCCAGCAGCTCCGGGACTAGGGCCGAGCAGTACTTC. Encoded protein: CASSSGTRAEQYF. V usage is TRBV7-7 and J usage is TRBJ2-7, with 8 bases lining up with TRBD2. Germline CDR1 is SSHAT and CDR2 is FNYEAQ (reference sequence). V trimming: 4 bases; J trimming: 6 bases; junction bases outside the gene matches: 5. This CDR3 spans 13 amino acids.

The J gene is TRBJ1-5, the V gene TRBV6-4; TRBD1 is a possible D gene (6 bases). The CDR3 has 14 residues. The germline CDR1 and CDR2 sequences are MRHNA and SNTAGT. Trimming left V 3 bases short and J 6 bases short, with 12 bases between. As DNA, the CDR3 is TGTGCCAGCAGTGAACAAACAGGGCTTCAGCCCCAGCATTTT. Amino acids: CASSEQTGLQPQHF.

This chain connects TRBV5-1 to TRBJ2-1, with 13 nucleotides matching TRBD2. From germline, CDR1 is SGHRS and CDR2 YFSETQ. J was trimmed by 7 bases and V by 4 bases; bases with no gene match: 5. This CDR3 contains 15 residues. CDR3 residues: CASSPRGLAGNEQFF. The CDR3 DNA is TGCGCCAGCAGCCCTCGGGGACTAGCGGGGAATGAGCAGTTCTTC.